This T cell receptor (beta chain) was sequenced for a study of response to subunit inactivated influenza vaccine. This clonotype was seen more than once but under ten times. Its cognate antigen is unknown. V trimming: 3 bases; J trimming: 4 bases; junction bases outside the gene matches: 2. Germline CDR1 is LNHNV and CDR2 is YYDKDF (reference sequence). The length of the CDR3 is 14 residues. In TCRdb, the RT-PCR reads were re-called with MiXCR into one record per CDR3 protein. The data hold about 800,000 distinct CDR3 sequences, with about 20% observed a single time. General study points: Each seasonal influenza vaccination, the authors suggested, recruits few new T cells.

Sequences were derived from PBMCs from blood, sampled more than 4 days after vaccination. The source is a man aged 50 to 60 who received an inactivated influenza vaccine. J is TRBJ1-2 and V is TRBV15, with TRBD1 identical over 10 bases. The CDR3 bases are TGTGCCACCAGCAGGGGACAGGGGAGCTATGGCTACACCTTC. As protein: CATSRGQGSYGYTF.